Here is one T cell receptor (beta chain) with its context. Its antigen is not identified. TCRdb re-called the RT-PCR reads through MiXCR, storing one row per CDR3 protein. Of approximately 480,000 distinct CDR3 sequences listed, over 9.5% were seen once; the top ten hold approximately 12%. The entry originates in a study of response to subunit inactivated influenza vaccine. Whole-study findings and limits: The study's authors posited that every seasonal influenza vaccination enlists few new T cells.

The source was PBMCs from blood, collected roughly 48 days after vaccination. The sequence derives from a man aged 45 to 65 who received an inactivated influenza vaccine.

The CDR3 here is CASSLGETSRYHNEQFF. CDR3 sequence (DNA): TGTGCCAGCAGTTTAGGGGAGACTAGCAGATACCACAATGAGCAGTTCTTC. The V and J genes are TRBV12-3 or TRBV12-4 and TRBJ2-1, with 7 bases that match TRBD2. This CDR3 spans 17 amino acids. V lost 1 base and J lost 5; bases outside the gene matches: 11.